Listed below are T cell receptor beta chains from one sample, sequenced in a study of T cell repertoires in ileal Crohn's disease. The data were produced by immunoSEQ multiplex PCR, yet TCRdb's version contains in-frame clones alone and is incomplete. Of 5,700 or so clones listed, around 83% are singletons. The sequenced sample was ileal tissue. The receptors were gathered from an adult with Crohn's disease. Each CDR3 is given with its conserved first and last residue. A D gene is named only where the DNA matches it firmly. Rows may omit the clone size; those that give it use once, few, many or a size class.

j_gene,v_gene,abundance,d_gene,CDR3nt,CDR3aa
TRBJ1-1,TRBV29-1,.,TRBD1,TGCAGCGTTCGTGGACAGGGTAACACTGAAGCTTTCTTT,CSVRGQGNTEAFF
TRBJ1-2,TRBV28,.,TRBD1,TGTGCCAGCAGCCGAGACAGGGTAGAAGGCTACACCTTC,CASSRDRVEGYTF
TRBJ1-5,TRBV27,.,.,TGTGCCAGCAGTTCCTCCCCCGGACAGCCCCAGCATTTT,CASSSSPGQPQHF
TRBJ2-7,TRBV9,.,TRBD2,TGTGCCAGCAGCGACCGGGAGGGCAGGGAGGACGAGCAGTACTTC,CASSDREGREDEQYF
TRBJ1-4,TRBV21-1,.,.,TGTGCCAGGTCCCAGGGGGAGGATGAAAAACTGTTTTTT,CARSQGEDEKLFF
TRBJ2-7,TRBV9,.,TRBD2,TGTGCCAGCAGCGGACTCCGGGGAGGGGAGCAGTACTTC,CASSGLRGGEQYF
TRBJ1-1,TRBV2,.,TRBD1,TGTGCCAGCAGTCGAACAGGGGGCTCGAACACTGAAGCTTTCTTT,CASSRTGGSNTEAFF
TRBJ1-1,TRBV19,.,TRBD1,TGTGCCAGTAGTATAGTTCCGCCCACAGGGGGCACTGAAGCTTTCTTT,CASSIVPPTGGTEAFF
TRBJ2-7,TRBV7-8,.,.,TGTGCCAGCAGCTTACGCCTGGCGGGGCGCGACGAGCAGTACTTC,CASSLRLAGRDEQYF
TRBJ2-3,TRBV5-1,.,.,TGCGCCAGCAGGCTGATATGGGATACAAGGGGCACAGATACGCAGTATTTT,CASRLIWDTRGTDTQYF
TRBJ2-3,TRBV5-5,.,.,TGTGCCAGCAGCGAGGCTTCCTCGGTGGATACGCAGTATTTT,CASSEASSVDTQYF
TRBJ1-5,TRBV10-3,.,.,TGTGCCATCAGTGGCCGAGGGGAGTCGGATGGCAATCAGCCCCAGCATTTT,CAISGRGESDGNQPQHF
TRBJ2-1,TRBV28,.,TRBD1,TGTGCCAGCAGGCAACTACAGGGGGCCGCCTACAATGAGCAGTTCTTC,CASRQLQGAAYNEQFF
TRBJ1-1,TRBV6-6,few,.,TGTGCCAGCAGTTACCTCGGGACCATGAACACTGAAGCTTTCTTT,CASSYLGTMNTEAFF
TRBJ1-3,TRBV4-1,.,.,TGCGCCAGCAGCCAAGTTTACAGCTCTGGAAACACCATATATTTT,CASSQVYSSGNTIYF
TRBJ2-1,TRBV11-2,.,TRBD2,TGTGCCAGCAGCCTTCTTAGCGGGGGCGTTCGCAATGAGCAGTTCTTC,CASSLLSGGVRNEQFF
TRBJ1-2,TRBV5-1,.,TRBD1,TGCGCCAGCAGCTTGAGACAGGGAGGAAACTATGGCTACACCTTC,CASSLRQGGNYGYTF
TRBJ1-1,TRBV10-3,.,.,TGTGCCATCACAGACAGAACGAACACTGAAGCTTTCTTT,CAITDRTNTEAFF
TRBJ2-3,TRBV7-9,once,.,TGTGCCAGCAGCCGCTCGGACAGTACAGATACGCAGTATTTT,CASSRSDSTDTQYF
TRBJ1-1,TRBV27,few,.,TGTGCCAGCAGTCCAGTCATGGCCCCAAACACTGAAGCTTTCTTT,CASSPVMAPNTEAFF
TRBJ1-4,TRBV10-3,.,TRBD1,TGTGCCATCAGTGGGGGGGGACAGGGCGAAAAACTGTTTTTT,CAISGGGQGEKLFF
TRBJ2-7,TRBV11-3,.,.,TGTGCCAGCAGCTTAGGGGGTTTCTACGAGCAGTACTTC,CASSLGGFYEQYF
TRBJ1-5,TRBV19,once,TRBD1,TGTGCCAGTAGTAACCCGGACAGGACCTCGGGGAGCAATCAGCCCCAGCATTTT,CASSNPDRTSGSNQPQHF
TRBJ1-5,TRBV2,.,.,TGTGCCAGCAGCGCAGGGGCACCCAAGGACCAGCCCCAGCATTTT,CASSAGAPKDQPQHF
TRBJ2-3,TRBV19,once,TRBD1,TGTGCCAGTAGTCCGACAGGGATCCGGTCCACAGATACGCAGTATTTT,CASSPTGIRSTDTQYF
TRBJ2-2,TRBV6-6,once,.,TGTGCCAGCATTGGGGGGAGTCGGGCCGGGGAGCTGTTTTTT,CASIGGSRAGELFF
TRBJ1-1,TRBV9,.,TRBD1,TGTGCCAGCAGCCGAAAGACAGGGGGCTTTGGCACTGAAGCTTTCTTT,CASSRKTGGFGTEAFF
TRBJ1-5,TRBV5-1,.,.,TGCGCCAGCAGCCTATGGGGGGACACCGATCAGCCCCAGCATTTT,CASSLWGDTDQPQHF
TRBJ2-1,TRBV28,once,TRBD2,TGTGCCAGCAACCTAGCGGGAGGGGGGGAAGATGAGCAGTTCTTC,CASNLAGGGEDEQFF
TRBJ1-1,TRBV7-9,.,.,TGTGCCAGCAGCTTAGATTATGTAGGCAAGGGCCGAGGGACTGAAGCTTTCTTT,CASSLDYVGKGRGTEAFF
TRBJ1-1,TRBV5-1,once,TRBD1,TGCGCCAGCAGCCTCAATGGACAGGGAAGCACTGAAGCTTTCTTT,CASSLNGQGSTEAFF